This TCR beta chain was retrieved from a study of blood T cell repertoires in COVID-19. Overall study context: Sites in the United States, Italy and Spain provided acute and convalescent COVID-19 samples. PBMCs, B-cell-depleted T cells, or T cells were the source of the cDNA or gDNA that made up the material.

In the original workflow: Cell counts per sample came from amplifying reference gene primers. Clones were sequenced by immunoSEQ multiplex PCR, and TCRdb holds only the in-frame ones, with some missing. V and J calls plus clone size are reproduced from that table; the DNA served to infer D and trimming. The data hold about 200,000 clones, with about 86% observed a single time. Trimming left V 6 bases short and J 4 bases short, with 13 bases between. CDR3 length: 13 amino acids. Germline CDR1 is WNHNN and CDR2 is SYGVQD (reference sequence). The sequence was collected from a woman aged 70-85 years with acute or convalescent COVID-19. What was sequenced was peripheral blood. The V call is TRBV10-1, the J call TRBJ2-7, with D perhaps TRBD2 (6 bases). In nucleotides, the CDR3 is TGCGCCAGCAGCCGGGACGGGACTTACGAGCAGTACTTC. As protein: CASSRDGTYEQYF.